The 10 T cell receptor beta chains listed next were all sequenced from one sample in a study of cytomegalovirus exposure and HLA in healthy donors. The repertoire was sequenced with immunoSEQ multiplex PCR; TCRdb's copy has only in-frame clones and lacks some. Among 150,000 or so clones, about 86% were seen once, and the ten largest hold roughly 2.1%. The sample consisted of PBMCs. Receptors originate from a human donor in good health.

This clone was detected only once. The chain carries TRBV5-1 and TRBJ1-4, with D unclear. The CDR3 covers 15 residues. V was pared by 4 bases and J by 7 bases, with 17 bases between. Germline loops: CDR1 SGHRS, CDR2 YFSETQ. The CDR3: CASSLEKREAEKLFF. Here the CDR3 DNA reads TGCGCCAGCAGCCTGGAAAAGAGGGAAGCTGAAAAACTGTTTTTT. Looking up the rest from reference TRBV5-1 and TRBJ1-4 gives the full variable domain: KAGVTQTPRYLIKTRGQQVTLSCSPISGHRSVSWYQQTPGQGLQFLFEYFSETQRNKGNFPGRFSGRQFSNSRSEMNVSTLELGDSALYLCASSLEKREAEKLFFGSGTQLSVL.

The chain links TRBV7-9 to TRBJ2-1, with D perhaps TRBD2 (6 bases). Germline V gene lookup returns CDR1 SEHNR and CDR2 FQNEAQ (reference sequence). This CDR3 is 14 amino acids long. Trimming stripped 6 bases from V and 7 bases from J, with 16 bases between. This chain's CDR3 is CASRASAGWNEQFF. DNA of the CDR3: TGTGCCAGCAGGGCTTCGGCGGGGTGGAATGAGCAGTTCTTC.

This clone has a single count. This chain uses TRBV15 with TRBJ1-1; D is ambiguous. Per the germline V gene, CDR1 is LNHNV and CDR2 is YYDKDF (reference sequence). Trimming left V 1 base short and J 1 base short, with 7 bases between. This CDR3 spans 14 amino acids. The CDR3 here is CATSRAFSNTEAFF. Here the CDR3 DNA reads TGTGCCACCAGCAGAGCGTTCTCGAACACTGAAGCTTTCTTT.

This chain's CDR3 is CASTTLAGGTDTQYF. In DNA, the CDR3 is TGTGCCAGCACCACCCTAGCGGGCGGCACAGATACGCAGTATTTT. The chain is built from TRBV6-4 and TRBJ2-3, with 8 bases fitting TRBD2. The CDR3 runs 15 residues. V lost 7 bases, J lost 1 base, and 7 bases stayed unmatched. Germline V gives CDR1 MRHNA, CDR2 SNTAGT.

In this sample, this clone turned up once. The V call is TRBV6-6, the J call TRBJ2-1; D gene uncertain. V gave up 3 bases and J gave up 2 bases, with 11 bases separating them. Germline V gene data show CDR1 as MNHNY and CDR2 as SVGAGI (reference sequence). The CDR3 has 15 residues. The CDR3 reads CASSYGEPPYNEQFF. CDR3 sequence (DNA): TGTGCCAGCAGTTATGGAGAACCCCCCTACAATGAGCAGTTCTTC.

As for this clone: The junction shows a germline mismatch at one end, possibly a read error. The chain couples TRBV6-5 to TRBJ1-2; 10 bases fit TRBD1. Germline V gives CDR1 MNHEY, CDR2 SVGAGI. This CDR3 has 13 residues. CDR3 nucleotides: TGTGCCAGCAGTTCAAAGGGGACAGGGGCCCGCAACTTC. It codes for CASSSKGTGARNF.

The V call is TRBV11-2, the J call TRBJ2-1; unclear D gene. The CDR3 extends over 14 amino acids. In germline, CDR1 is SGHAT, CDR2 FQNNGV. The ends were cut back, 2 bases at V and 7 bases at J, with 12 bases in the middle. The CDR3 loop is CASSLISRMNEQFF. The DNA for the CDR3 is TGTGCCAGCAGCTTAATCAGCAGGATGAATGAGCAGTTCTTC.

This clone was seen just once. The chain links TRBV6-5 to TRBJ1-2; tentative D call: TRBD1 (5 bases). The V end was cut by 6 bases, the J end by 10 bases, with 12 bases between. CDR3 length equals 11 residues. Germline values: CDR1 MNHEY, CDR2 SVGAGI. The CDR3 DNA sequence: TGTGCCAGCAGGGAGGGACGCCTCTACACCTTC. It translates to CASREGRLYTF.

The V gene is TRBV15, the J gene TRBJ1-1, with TRBD1 as a possible D gene (5 bases). Germline assignment: CDR1 LNHNV and CDR2 YYDKDF (reference sequence). This CDR3 has 13 amino acids. The V and J ends lost 5 bases and 11 bases respectively, with 18 bases between them. The CDR3 DNA follows: TGTGCCACCAGCTCCCGTAGGGAGGGGCCGGCTTTCTTT. Translation: CATSSRREGPAFF. Together with reference TRBV15 and TRBJ1-1, the CDR3 gives the full variable domain: DAMVIQNPRYQVTQFGKPVTLSCSQTLNHNVMYWYQQKSSQAPKLLFHYYDKDFNNEADTPDNFQSRRPNTSFCFLDIRSPGLGDTAMYLCATSSRREGPAFFGQGTRLTVV.

The V and J genes are TRBV2 and TRBJ2-7, with TRBD1 matching 7 bases. V was pared by 8 bases and J by 3 bases, with 7 bases of the junction left unmatched. The CDR3 totals 13 residues. The germline V gene has CDR1 SNHLY and CDR2 FYNNEI. The CDR3: CASLWAGGYEQYF. As DNA, the CDR3 is TGTGCCAGCCTGTGGGCAGGGGGCTACGAGCAGTACTTC.